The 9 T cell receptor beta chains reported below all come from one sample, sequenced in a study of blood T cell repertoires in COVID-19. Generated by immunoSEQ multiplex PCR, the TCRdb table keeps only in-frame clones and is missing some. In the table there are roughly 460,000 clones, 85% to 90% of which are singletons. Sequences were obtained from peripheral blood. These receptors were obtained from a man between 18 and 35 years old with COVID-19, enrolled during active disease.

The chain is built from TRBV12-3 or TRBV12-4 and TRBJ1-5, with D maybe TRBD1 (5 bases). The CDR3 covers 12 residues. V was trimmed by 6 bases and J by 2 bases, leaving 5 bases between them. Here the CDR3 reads CASSRGNQPQHF. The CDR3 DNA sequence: TGTGCCAGCAGCAGGGGCAATCAGCCCCAGCATTTT.

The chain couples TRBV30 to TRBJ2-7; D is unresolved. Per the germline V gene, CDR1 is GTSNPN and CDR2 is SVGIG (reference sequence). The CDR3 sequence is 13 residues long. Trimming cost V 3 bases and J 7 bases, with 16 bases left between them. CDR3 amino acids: CAWRINSFGEQYF. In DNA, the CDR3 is TGTGCCTGGAGGATTAACAGCTTTGGGGAGCAGTACTTC.

In DNA, the CDR3 is TGCAGCGTTGAAGAGAGGCAGACCCAGTACTTC. This encodes CSVEERQTQYF. The chain recombines TRBV29-1 with TRBJ2-5; D remains unclear. Germline loops: CDR1 SQVTM, CDR2 ANQGSEA. Trimming took 0 bases from V and 6 from J, leaving 5 bases between them. The CDR3 loop spans 11 amino acids.

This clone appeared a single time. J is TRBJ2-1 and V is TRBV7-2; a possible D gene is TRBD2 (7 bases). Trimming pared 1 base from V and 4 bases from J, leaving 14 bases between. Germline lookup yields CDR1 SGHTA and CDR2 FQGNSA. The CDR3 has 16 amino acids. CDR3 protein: CASSLEGGVNYNEQFF. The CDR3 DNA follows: TGTGCCAGCAGCTTAGAGGGGGGGGTCAATTACAATGAGCAGTTCTTC.

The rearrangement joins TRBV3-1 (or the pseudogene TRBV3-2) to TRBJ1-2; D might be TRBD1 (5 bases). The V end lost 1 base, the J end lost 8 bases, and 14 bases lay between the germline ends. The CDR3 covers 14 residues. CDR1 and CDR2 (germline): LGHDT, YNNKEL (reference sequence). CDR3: CASSQAWGAYGYTF. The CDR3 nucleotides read TGTGCCAGCAGCCAAGCGTGGGGCGCGTACGGCTACACCTTC.

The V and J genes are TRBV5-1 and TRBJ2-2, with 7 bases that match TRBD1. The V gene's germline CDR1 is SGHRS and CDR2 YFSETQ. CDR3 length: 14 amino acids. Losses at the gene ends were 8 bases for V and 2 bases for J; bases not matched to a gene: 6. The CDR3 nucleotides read TGCGCCAGTCGGGACAGCGTTAACACCGGGGAGCTGTTTTTT. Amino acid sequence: CASRDSVNTGELFF.

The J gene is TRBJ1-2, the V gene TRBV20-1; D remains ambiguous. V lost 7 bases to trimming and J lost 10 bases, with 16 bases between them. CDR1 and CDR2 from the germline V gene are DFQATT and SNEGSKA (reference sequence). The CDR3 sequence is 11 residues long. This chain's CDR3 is CSVAPSRDYTF. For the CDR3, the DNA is TGCAGTGTTGCACCAAGTCGCGACTACACCTTC.

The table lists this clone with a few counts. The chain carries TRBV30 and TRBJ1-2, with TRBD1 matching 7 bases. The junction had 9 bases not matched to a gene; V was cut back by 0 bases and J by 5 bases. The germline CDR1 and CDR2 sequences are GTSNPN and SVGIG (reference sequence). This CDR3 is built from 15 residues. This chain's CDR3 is CAWSVLRGPEYGYTF. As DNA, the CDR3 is TGTGCCTGGAGTGTACTGAGGGGGCCGGAGTATGGCTACACCTTC.

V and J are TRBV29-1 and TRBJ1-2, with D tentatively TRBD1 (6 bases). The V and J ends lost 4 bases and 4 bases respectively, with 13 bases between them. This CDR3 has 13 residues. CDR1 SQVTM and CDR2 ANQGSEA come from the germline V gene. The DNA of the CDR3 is TGCAGCGTTGCCGGGACACAGACCTATGGCTACACCTTC. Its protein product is CSVAGTQTYGYTF. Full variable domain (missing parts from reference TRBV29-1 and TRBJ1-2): SAVISQKPSRDICQRGTSLTIQCQVDSQVTMMFWYRQQPGQSLTLIATANQGSEATYESGFVIDKFPISRPNLTFSTLTVSNMSPEDSSIYLCSVAGTQTYGYTFGSGTRLTVV.